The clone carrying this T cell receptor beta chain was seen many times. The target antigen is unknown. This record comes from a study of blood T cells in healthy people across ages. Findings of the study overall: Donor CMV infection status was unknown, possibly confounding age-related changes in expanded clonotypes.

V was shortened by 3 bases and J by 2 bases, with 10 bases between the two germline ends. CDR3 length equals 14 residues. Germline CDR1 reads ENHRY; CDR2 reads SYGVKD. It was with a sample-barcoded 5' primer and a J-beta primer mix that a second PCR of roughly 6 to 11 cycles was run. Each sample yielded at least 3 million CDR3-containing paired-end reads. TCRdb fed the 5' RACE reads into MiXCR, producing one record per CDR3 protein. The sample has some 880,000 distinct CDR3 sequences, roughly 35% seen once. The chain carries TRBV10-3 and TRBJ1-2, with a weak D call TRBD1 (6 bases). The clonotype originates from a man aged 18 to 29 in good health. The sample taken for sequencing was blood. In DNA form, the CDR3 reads TGTGCCATCAGTGATGGGGGGCCCAACTATGGCTACACCTTC. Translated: CAISDGGPNYGYTF.